These 31 T cell receptor beta chains originate from one sample sequenced in a study of glioma-infiltrating T cells. TCR alpha and beta CDR3 regions were amplified from RNA using iRepertoire nested multiplex PCR. TCRdb called the multiplex PCR reads again in MiXCR, with one record for every CDR3 protein. This sample yields 95,000 to 110,000 distinct CDR3 sequences, of which around 28% are seen a single time; about 40% belongs to the top ten. The sample comprised glioma tissue, nonneoplastic brain tissue, or PBMCs (not recorded which). These receptor sequences come from a human donor with low-grade glioma or glioblastoma, undergoing nonglioma brain surgery, or in good health (not recorded which).

This clonotype turned up a few times. This sequence joins TRBV4-2 and TRBJ2-7, with 11 bases that match TRBD1. The CDR3 extends over 16 amino acids. J was trimmed by 1 base and V by 1 base; bases with no gene match: 3. Germline values: CDR1 LGHNA, CDR2 YNFKEQ. The CDR3 bases are TGTGCCAGCAGCCAAGCAGGACAGGGGGCATCCTACGAGCAGTACTTC. It specifies CASSQAGQGASYEQYF.

The V call is TRBV4-2, the J call TRBJ1-5; D might be TRBD1 (6 bases). Germline values: CDR1 LGHNA, CDR2 YNFKEQ. This CDR3 is built from 15 residues. Trimming took off 1 base at V and 3 bases at J, with 10 bases between the two ends. The CDR3 DNA follows: TGTGCCAGCAGCCAAGCGGCAGGGGCCAATCAGCCCCAGCATTTT. It translates to CASSQAAGANQPQHF.

Many counts were recorded for this clonotype. The rearrangement uses TRBV2 and TRBJ2-3; D ambiguous. Germline V CDR1 and CDR2: SNHLY, FYNNEI. The CDR3 has 14 residues. V was cut by 6 bases and J by 0 bases, with 10 bases left in between. The CDR3 DNA reads as TGTGCCAGCAGGGACCATGGAAGCACAGATACGCAGTATTTT. Translated: CASRDHGSTDTQYF.

This clonotype was seen repeatedly, ten times or more. This chain uses TRBV2 with TRBJ1-5, with unresolved D. The V end was cut by 1 base, the J end by 3 bases, with 10 bases between. Germline V gene sequence: CDR1 SNHLY, CDR2 FYNNEI. The CDR3 contains 15 residues. The CDR3, as DNA: TGTGCCAGCAGTGAAGTGGTGACAACCAATCAGCCCCAGCATTTT. This translates into CASSEVVTTNQPQHF.

The gene calls are TRBV12-3 or TRBV12-4 and TRBJ1-2; TRBD1 agrees at 11 bases. V gave up 8 bases and J gave up 5 bases; unmatched junction bases: 10. The CDR3 has 15 amino acids. CDR3 sequence reads: CASLPSGTGGYGYTF. CDR3 nucleotides: TGTGCCAGCCTACCTTCCGGGACAGGGGGATATGGCTACACCTTC.

This clonotype occurred a few times. The CDR3: CASSLQGKVANEQFF. The CDR3 nucleotides are TGTGCCAGCAGCCTACAGGGAAAAGTCGCGAATGAGCAGTTCTTC. This rearrangement joins TRBV3-1 to TRBJ2-1, with D possibly matching TRBD1 (6 bases). The CDR3 loop spans 15 amino acids. V gave up 4 bases and J gave up 7 bases, with 17 bases separating them. Germline V lookup: CDR1 LGHDT, CDR2 YNNKEL (reference sequence).

The sample holds a few counts of this clonotype. The rearrangement links TRBV4-3 to TRBJ2-3; 8 bases agree with TRBD2. The CDR3 totals 16 residues. J lost 6 bases, V lost 0 bases, and 8 bases had no gene match. CDR1 LGHNA and CDR2 YSLEER come from the germline V gene. This CDR3 reads CASSQESGGGFDTQYF. The CDR3 DNA follows: TGCGCCAGCAGCCAAGAGTCGGGGGGGGGGTTCGATACGCAGTATTTT.

This clonotype has a single count. The genes are TRBV7-2 and TRBJ2-3; possible D gene TRBD2, 6 bases. Germline CDR1 is SGHTA and CDR2 is FQGNSA. This CDR3 is 17 amino acids long. Trimming cost V 5 bases and J 0 bases, with 18 bases left between them. In DNA form, the CDR3 reads TGTGCCAGCAGCCCCAGACTAGATCTATCTAGCACAGATACGCAGTATTTT. Translation gives CASSPRLDLSSTDTQYF. The complete variable domain, with remaining parts taken from reference TRBV7-2 and TRBJ2-3, reads GAGVSQSPSNKVTEKGKDVELRCDPISGHTALYWYRQSLGQGLEFLIYFQGNSAPDKSGLPSDRFSAERTGGSVSTLTIQRTQQEDSAVYLCASSPRLDLSSTDTQYFGPGTRLTVL.

With regard to this clonotype: This may be a read error: a much more frequent sequence differs by one nucleotide. The chain has TRBV20-1 and TRBJ2-7, with 8 nucleotides matching TRBD2. Germline CDR1 and CDR2: DFQATT and SNEGSKA (reference sequence). The CDR3 has 14 residues. V was clipped by 5 bases and J by 2 bases; unmatched bases: 8. CDR3 amino acids: CSAQRGTRPYEQYF. The DNA for the CDR3 is TGCAGTGCTCAACGAGGGACTAGGCCCTACGAGCAGTACTTC.

In its sample, this clonotype was seen many times. The CDR3: CASRTGGGNQPQHF. CDR3 nucleotide sequence: TGTGCCAGCAGGACAGGGGGCGGGAATCAGCCCCAGCATTTT. J is TRBJ1-5 and V is TRBV6-1, with TRBD1 matching 10 bases. The germline V gene has CDR1 MNHNS and CDR2 SASEGT. V dropped 6 bases and J dropped 4; count of bases not matched to a gene: 3. CDR3 size: 14 residues.

This chain links TRBV4-2 with TRBJ2-7; unclear D gene. CDR3 size: 11 residues. The V end was cut by 0 bases, the J end by 9 bases, with 6 bases between. Germline CDR1 reads LGHNA; CDR2 reads YNFKEQ. The CDR3, as DNA: TGTGCCAGCAGCCAAGAGAGTGTGCAGTACTTC. The encoded protein is CASSQESVQYF.

This clonotype was seen many times. The rearrangement links TRBV9 to TRBJ1-6, with no clear D. V was cut by 4 bases and J by 4 bases, with 12 bases left in between. CDR3 length equals 15 residues. CDR1 and CDR2 (germline): SGDLS, YYNGEE. CDR3 sequence: CASSPSDTYNSPLHF. The CDR3 DNA reads TGTGCCAGCAGCCCTTCCGACACTTATAATTCACCCCTCCACTTT. The complete variable domain, with remaining parts taken from reference TRBV9 and TRBJ1-6, reads DSGVTQTPKHLITATGQRVTLRCSPRSGDLSVYWYQQSLDQGLQFLIQYYNGEERAKGNILERFSAQQFPDLHSELNLSSLELGDSALYFCASSPSDTYNSPLHFGNGTRLTVT.

This clonotype was seen ten or more times. The chain has TRBV27 and TRBJ2-5; D remains unclear. V was pared by 3 bases and J by 0 bases, with 8 bases between. Germline V gene data show CDR1 as MNHEY and CDR2 as SMNVEV (reference sequence). CDR3 size: 14 residues. The CDR3 DNA follows: TGTGCCAGCAGTTTGTCCCCAAACCAAGAGACCCAGTACTTC. Amino acid sequence: CASSLSPNQETQYF.

About this clonotype itself: Since a much larger clone is just one base distant, this may be a read error. This rearrangement joins TRBV7-9 to TRBJ1-4, with 8 bases that match TRBD1. The CDR3 contains 14 residues. After removal of 8 bases from V and 10 bases from J, the junction contained 12 bases not matched to a gene. In germline, CDR1 is SEHNR, CDR2 FQNEAQ (reference sequence). In DNA, the CDR3 is TGTGCCAGCGGATTAACAGGGGGAGGTGGAAAACTGTTTTTT. Its protein product is CASGLTGGGGKLFF.

This clonotype was recorded at least ten times. The chain combines TRBV6-2 or TRBV6-3 with TRBJ2-3; D ambiguous. The CDR3 loop spans 17 amino acids. CDR1 and CDR2 (germline): MNHEY, SVGEGT. The germline V and J ends were trimmed by 0 bases and 4 bases, with 17 bases remaining between them. CDR3 region: CASSYSADSMKPDTQYF. For the CDR3, the DNA is TGTGCCAGCAGTTACTCGGCTGACTCGATGAAACCAGATACGCAGTATTTT.

The V call is TRBV12-3 or TRBV12-4, the J call TRBJ2-4; no definite D call. The CDR3 totals 14 residues. The V end lost 5 bases, the J end lost 0 bases, and 8 bases lay between the germline ends. This CDR3 is CASSLTLAKNIQYF. CDR3 coding DNA: TGTGCCAGCAGTCTGACACTAGCCAAAAACATTCAGTACTTC.

Concerning this clonotype itself: Germline is not matched at one junction end, which may reflect a read error. The chain joins TRBV27 to TRBJ1-5; 7 nucleotides agree with TRBD1. The CDR3 contains 14 residues. CDR1 is MNHEY, CDR2 SMNVEV, per germline (reference sequence). The CDR3 nucleotides are TGTGCCAGCACACCGGACAGGCCTAATCGGCCCCAGCATTTT. It specifies CASTPDRPNRPQHF.

V and J are TRBV7-9 and TRBJ1-3; D gene uncertain. Trimming took off 3 bases at V and 2 bases at J, with 14 bases between the two ends. The CDR3 contains 16 residues. The germline V gene encodes CDR1 SEHNR and CDR2 FQNEAQ (reference sequence). CDR3 in amino acids: CASSFQHRSPGNTIYF. Here the CDR3 DNA reads TGTGCCAGCAGCTTCCAACACCGGAGCCCTGGAAACACCATATATTTT.

This clonotype has at least ten counts. The V call is TRBV10-3, the J call TRBJ2-3; no clear D. There are 12 residues in the CDR3. Trimming pared 6 bases from V and 5 bases from J, leaving 9 bases between. Germline CDR1 ENHRY, CDR2 SYGVKD. CDR3 sequence: CAISWVEDTQYF. In DNA, the CDR3 is TGTGCCATCAGCTGGGTTGAAGATACGCAGTATTTT.

Worth noting for this clonotype: This may arise from a read error, as a much more abundant clone is one base away. The chain couples TRBV6-2 or TRBV6-3 to TRBJ1-3; a possible D gene is TRBD1 (5 bases). Germline V gene data show CDR1 as MNHEY and CDR2 as SVGEGT. This CDR3 contains 15 residues. CDR3 in DNA: TGTGCCAGCAGTTCCGACAGATACTCTGGAAACACCGTATATTTT. This gives the protein CASSSDRYSGNTVYF.

The sample holds many counts of this clonotype. The chain joins TRBV27 to TRBJ2-1; D unresolved. This CDR3 has 15 residues. Trimming took 7 bases from V and 6 from J, leaving 19 bases between them. Germline CDR1 reads MNHEY; CDR2 reads SMNVEV (reference sequence). Written as DNA, the CDR3 is TGTGCCAGCAACTTCTTGGGATTAGCTCCCAATGAGCAGTTCTTC. It encodes CASNFLGLAPNEQFF.

The chain employs TRBV4-2 and TRBJ1-2; TRBD1 agrees at 10 bases. The CDR3 consists of 15 residues. Losses at the gene ends were 0 bases for V and 8 bases for J; bases not matched to a gene: 6. Germline values: CDR1 LGHNA, CDR2 YNFKEQ. Here the CDR3 DNA reads TGTGCCAGCAGCCAAGATCCGGGGGACAGGGGAGGCTACACCTTC. This codes for CASSQDPGDRGGYTF.

This clonotype appeared many times. The chain is built from TRBV20-1 and TRBJ1-5; perhaps TRBD1 as D (6 bases). CDR1 DFQATT and CDR2 SNEGSKA come from the germline V gene (reference sequence). The CDR3 has 14 amino acids. Trimming cost V 6 bases and J 7 bases, with 19 bases left between them. The CDR3 nucleotides read TGCAGTGCCAGGGACGGCGGGGGCCGGCAGCCCCAGCATTTT. As protein: CSARDGGGRQPQHF.

At least ten counts were recorded for this clonotype. V is TRBV20-1 and J is TRBJ2-3, with TRBD2 matching 13 bases. Germline V lookup: CDR1 DFQATT, CDR2 SNEGSKA (reference sequence). This CDR3 region has 14 residues. With 5 bases clipped from V and 10 bases from J, the junction kept 9 bases outside the gene matches. The CDR3 loop reads CSAPLGTSGVSQYF. In DNA form, the CDR3 reads TGCAGTGCTCCCCTAGGGACTAGCGGGGTTTCGCAGTATTTT.

This sequence joins TRBV7-2 and TRBJ1-2; tentatively, D is TRBD1 (5 bases). Deletions cut 4 bases from V and 4 bases from J, with 10 bases between. Germline values: CDR1 SGHTA, CDR2 FQGNSA. This CDR3 is built from 13 residues. The CDR3 region has the DNA TGTGCCAGCAGCTCACAGGCCCCCTATGGCTACACCTTC. Encoded protein: CASSSQAPYGYTF.

The chain combines TRBV7-6 with TRBJ2-7, with 9 bases fitting TRBD1. V lost 1 base and J lost 1; bases outside the gene matches: 11. Per the germline V gene, CDR1 is SGHVS and CDR2 is FNYEAQ. There are 18 residues in the CDR3. The CDR3, as DNA: TGTGCCAGCAGCTTAGTCGGGACAGGGCTAACTTTTTCCTACGAGCAGTACTTC. It translates to CASSLVGTGLTFSYEQYF.

Many counts were recorded for this clonotype. J is TRBJ2-1 and V is TRBV12-5; no clear D. Trimming took 6 bases from V and 1 from J, leaving 7 bases between them. CDR1 and CDR2 (germline): LGHNT, FRNRAP. The CDR3 runs 13 residues. The CDR3 region has the DNA TGTGCTAGTGGAGAAATTTCCTACAATGAGCAGTTCTTC. Translated: CASGEISYNEQFF.

This clonotype showed up just a few times. CDR3 residues: CASSLAGDLLNSPLHF. CDR3 in DNA: TGTGCCAGCAGCTTAGCCGGGGATCTCCTTAATTCACCCCTCCACTTT. The chain links TRBV7-8 to TRBJ1-6, with D unresolved. The germline V gene has CDR1 SGHVS and CDR2 FQNEAQ. V was shortened by 0 bases and J by 6 bases, with 12 bases between the two germline ends. The CDR3 covers 16 residues.

This clonotype was picked up a small number of times. The chain joins TRBV4-1 to TRBJ2-2; perhaps TRBD1 as D (6 bases). Germline CDR1 reads MGHRA; CDR2 reads YSYEKL. The CDR3 loop spans 14 amino acids. Trimming shortened V by 4 bases and J by 5 bases, and 11 bases separated the two germline ends. CDR3 region: CASSLIQGTGELFF. The DNA for the CDR3 is TGCGCCAGCAGCCTCATACAGGGAACCGGGGAGCTGTTTTTT.

This clonotype came up many times. The chain links TRBV12-3 or TRBV12-4 to TRBJ2-3; D possibly uses TRBD1 or TRBD2 (5 bases each). This CDR3 has 13 residues. V lost 6 bases to trimming and J lost 1 base, with 8 bases between them. The CDR3 sequence: CASRRGGTDTQYF. The CDR3 DNA is TGTGCCAGCAGGAGAGGGGGCACAGATACGCAGTATTTT.

Regarding this clonotype: Possible read error: a much larger clone is one base away. No conserved phenylalanine or tryptophan is present at the end of the CDR3, so a read error is the likely explanation. The genes are TRBV6-2 or TRBV6-3 and TRBJ2-7; D is unresolved. The V end lost 2 bases, the J end lost 1 base, and 12 bases lay between the germline ends. This CDR3 contains 15 residues. Looked up from germline, CDR1 is MNHEY and CDR2 is SVGEGT. CDR3 sequence: CASSYERQISYEQYL. CDR3 bases: TGTGCCAGCAGTTACGAGAGACAAATATCCTACGAGCAGTACCTC.